These 27 T cell receptor beta chains were all obtained from the same sample, sequenced in a study of Ad26.COV2.S vaccination and SARS-CoV-2 variants. Produced via immunoSEQ multiplex PCR; TCRdb's table is partial and in-frame only. The profile covers about 280,000 clones, with around 87% appearing a single time and about 3.1% taken by the ten largest. Specified treatment: around 19 received Ad26.COV2.S at low or high dose, single or two shots; about 5 received placebo; per-sample allocation not given. Each sample was drawn 63 days after the first injection (of vaccine or placebo). Source: peripheral blood, taken in a trial of Ad26.COV2.S vaccine versus placebo. These receptors were taken from a person aged 18-60 years who received the Ad26.COV2.S COVID-19 vaccine or a placebo.

V and J are TRBV10-2 and TRBJ2-5, with TRBD2 matching over 11 bases. The V gene end was trimmed by 3 bases and the J gene end by 3 bases; junction bases not matched to a gene: 15. This CDR3 is 19 amino acids long. The germline V gene encodes CDR1 WSHSY and CDR2 SAAADI. The CDR3 here is CASSDMAAYTTSGEETQYF. CDR3 sequence (DNA): TGCGCCAGCAGTGATATGGCGGCCTACACGACTAGCGGGGAAGAGACCCAGTACTTC.

The rearrangement joins TRBV11-1 to TRBJ2-3, with 9 bases lining up with TRBD2. This CDR3 is 15 amino acids long. Germline lookup yields CDR1 SGHAT and CDR2 FQDESV (reference sequence). The junction had 8 bases not matched to a gene; V was cut back by 5 bases and J by 5 bases. The CDR3 DNA follows: TGTGCCAGCAGCCGTGGCGGGGGGGCCTTAGATACGCAGTATTTT. Translation: CASSRGGGALDTQYF.

The sample holds a few counts of this clone. The chain carries TRBV2 and TRBJ1-5, with 8 positions matching TRBD1. This CDR3 comprises 15 residues. J gave up 2 bases and V 7 bases, and 7 bases lay outside the gene matches. Looked up from germline, CDR1 is SNHLY and CDR2 is FYNNEI. CDR3 in amino acids: CASTLTDRGNQPQHF. The CDR3 nucleotides read TGTGCCAGCACGCTTACGGACAGGGGCAATCAGCCCCAGCATTTT.

The chain uses TRBV14 and TRBJ2-2; D gene ambiguous. Germline V gene data show CDR1 as SGHDN and CDR2 as FVKESK. V was clipped by 3 bases and J by 2 bases, with 7 bases between them. The CDR3 length is 14 residues. CDR3 DNA sequence: TGTGCCAGCAGCCAGAGCCTTAACACCGGGGAGCTGTTTTTT. Translation: CASSQSLNTGELFF. The variable domain in full, with the rest retrieved from reference TRBV14 and TRBJ2-2, is EAGVTQFPSHSVIEKGQTVTLRCDPISGHDNLYWYRRVMGKEIKFLLHFVKESKQDESGMPNNRFLAERTGGTYSTLKVQPAELEDSGVYFCASSQSLNTGELFFGEGSRLTVL.

The chain has TRBV5-5 and TRBJ2-2; D ambiguous. This CDR3 region has 15 residues. Deletions cut 0 bases from V and 4 bases from J, with 10 bases between. The germline V gene encodes CDR1 SGHKS and CDR2 YYEKEE (reference sequence). This CDR3 is CASSLGPDLTGELFF. In DNA, the CDR3 is TGTGCCAGCAGCTTGGGTCCGGACCTCACCGGGGAGCTGTTTTTT. Full variable domain (rest looked up from reference TRBV5-5 and TRBJ2-2): DAGVTQSPTHLIKTRGQQVTLRCSPISGHKSVSWYQQVLGQGPQFIFQYYEKEERGRGNFPDRFSARQFPNYSSELNVNALLLGDSALYLCASSLGPDLTGELFFGEGSRLTVL.

V and J are TRBV18 and TRBJ1-3, with D unresolved. With 2 bases removed from V and 0 bases from J, the gap between germline ends came to 11 bases. This CDR3 comprises 16 residues. Germline assignment: CDR1 KGHSH and CDR2 LQKENI. CDR3 loop: CASSPERSHSGNTIYF. The CDR3 DNA reads as TGTGCCAGCTCACCAGAAAGAAGTCACTCTGGAAACACCATATATTTT.

V is TRBV5-1 and J is TRBJ2-2, with 12 positions matching TRBD2. Germline lookup yields CDR1 SGHRS and CDR2 YFSETQ. J was trimmed by 4 bases and V by 6 bases; bases with no gene match: 4. The CDR3 extends over 15 amino acids. This CDR3 is CASTGLAGPTGELFF. The CDR3 nucleotides read TGCGCCAGCACAGGACTAGCGGGGCCCACCGGGGAGCTGTTTTTT.

The count of this clone is one. This chain links TRBV15 with TRBJ2-7; maybe TRBD1 (6 bases). Germline loops: CDR1 LNHNV, CDR2 YYDKDF (reference sequence). The CDR3 runs 16 residues. V lost 1 base and J lost 1, with 14 bases in between. CDR3 sequence: CATSRGFPQGSYEQYF. In DNA form, the CDR3 reads TGTGCCACCAGCAGAGGGTTTCCACAGGGTTCCTACGAGCAGTACTTC.

The table lists this clone with a count of one. The rearrangement joins TRBV6-5 to TRBJ1-3; D may be TRBD1 (6 bases). The CDR3 runs 15 residues. Germline values: CDR1 MNHEY, CDR2 SVGAGI. Between the trimmed V and J ends, which lost 11 bases and 0 bases, there was a span of 17 bases. CDR3: CAVKIGGHSGNTIYF. DNA of the CDR3: TGTGCCGTAAAAATCGGGGGGCACTCTGGAAACACCATATATTTT.

Of note for this clone: Different DNA sequences within this sample yield the same CDR3. DNA of the CDR3: TGTGCCAGCAGCTTCTCGGGCACAGATACGCAGTATTTT. Translating it yields CASSFSGTDTQYF. The chain has TRBV7-2 and TRBJ2-3; no clear D. With 3 bases removed from V and 1 base from J, the gap between germline ends came to 5 bases. The CDR3 is 13 amino acids. The germline V gene encodes CDR1 SGHTA and CDR2 FQGNSA.

In DNA form, the CDR3 reads TGCGCCAGCAGCCCCCATCCGTACTATAGCGGGAGGGCCGCTGGGGCCAACGTCCTGACTTTC. Translated, it gives CASSPHPYYSGRAAGANVLTF. The V call is TRBV5-1, the J call TRBJ2-6, with 11 bases identical to TRBD2. V shed 4 bases, J shed 2 bases, and the junction held 17 bases outside the gene matches. This CDR3 spans 21 amino acids. CDR1 is SGHRS and CDR2 is YFSETQ in the germline V gene. The complete variable domain, with remaining parts taken from reference TRBV5-1 and TRBJ2-6, reads KAGVTQTPRYLIKTRGQQVTLSCSPISGHRSVSWYQQTPGQGLQFLFEYFSETQRNKGNFPGRFSGRQFSNSRSEMNVSTLELGDSALYLCASSPHPYYSGRAAGANVLTFGAGSRLTVL.

The chain employs TRBV3-1 (or the pseudogene TRBV3-2) and TRBJ1-6; no clear D. V was cut by 6 bases and J by 8 bases, with 8 bases left in between. Per germline, CDR1 LGHDT and CDR2 YNNKEL (reference sequence). The CDR3 totals 12 residues. CDR3 in amino acids: CASRQSDSPLHF. The CDR3 coding sequence is TGTGCCAGCAGACAGTCAGATTCACCCCTCCACTTT.

The CDR3 loop reads CASSSPGGQTYEQYF. In DNA, the CDR3 is TGTGCCAGCAGCTCCCCGGGGGGCCAAACCTACGAGCAGTACTTC. This chain uses TRBV5-4 with TRBJ2-7; D is possibly TRBD2 (7 bases). Germline lookup yields CDR1 SGHNT and CDR2 YYREEE (reference sequence). The CDR3 has 15 amino acids. V dropped 3 bases and J dropped 2 bases, with 15 bases sitting between them.

This chain connects TRBV2 to TRBJ1-2, with TRBD1 as a possible D gene (6 bases). The CDR3 has 16 residues. Per the germline V gene, CDR1 is SNHLY and CDR2 is FYNNEI. Between the trimmed V and J ends, which lost 2 bases and 0 bases, there was a span of 13 bases. The CDR3 is CASSELNRDANYGYTF. CDR3 DNA sequence: TGTGCCAGCAGTGAACTGAACAGGGATGCTAACTATGGCTACACCTTC.

V and J are TRBV19 and TRBJ1-2; tentative D call: TRBD1 (6 bases). Germline V lookup: CDR1 LNHDA, CDR2 SQIVND (reference sequence). There are 13 residues in the CDR3. V shed 2 bases and J shed 8 bases, with 12 bases lying between them. The CDR3 region has the DNA TGTGCCAGTAGTATAAGTCTGGGGGCCGGCTACACCTTC. Residues: CASSISLGAGYTF.

This clone was seen once. The chain links TRBV11-2 to TRBJ1-1, with TRBD1 matching 11 bases. Germline trimming cut 1 base from V and 5 bases from J; bases unmatched to any gene: 12. The CDR3 has 18 residues. Germline assignment: CDR1 SGHAT and CDR2 FQNNGV. The CDR3 DNA reads as TGTGCCAGCAGCTTAGGATTATTTTCGGACAGGGGGCTTACTGAAGCTTTCTTT. The encoded protein is CASSLGLFSDRGLTEAFF.

The gene calls are TRBV2 and TRBJ1-2, with D perhaps matching TRBD1 (6 bases). There are 14 residues in the CDR3. Germline assignment: CDR1 SNHLY and CDR2 FYNNEI. Deletions cut 6 bases from V and 3 bases from J, with 14 bases between. DNA of the CDR3: TGTGCCAGCAGATTCGGCACAGGGTACTATGGCTACACCTTC. Its protein product is CASRFGTGYYGYTF.

This chain joins TRBV2 and TRBJ1-1; D possibly corresponds to TRBD1 (5 bases). CDR3 length: 15 amino acids. Germline CDR1 is SNHLY and CDR2 is FYNNEI. Trimming stripped 7 bases from V and 6 bases from J, with 21 bases between. The CDR3 here is CASILGGTGGAEAFF. The CDR3 nucleotides are TGTGCCAGCATCCTCGGCGGCACAGGAGGTGCTGAAGCTTTCTTT. Drawing the rest from reference TRBV2 and TRBJ1-1, the complete variable domain is EPEVTQTPSHQVTQMGQEVILRCVPISNHLYFYWYRQILGQKVEFLVSFYNNEISEKSEIFDDQFSVERPDGSNFTLKIRSTKLEDSAMYFCASILGGTGGAEAFFGQGTRLTVV.

DNA for the CDR3: TGTGCCAGCAGCTTCAAGTCCAGGATAATAGGAAACACCATATATTTT. It codes for CASSFKSRIIGNTIYF. The genes are TRBV5-6 and TRBJ1-3; D uncertain. This CDR3 is 16 amino acids long. Per germline, CDR1 SGHDT and CDR2 YYEEEE. The V gene lost 2 bases and the J gene lost 4 bases, with 16 bases spanning the gap.

The gene calls are TRBV3-1 (or the pseudogene TRBV3-2) and TRBJ2-1, with 7 bases that match TRBD1. From germline, CDR1 is LGHDT and CDR2 YNNKEL (reference sequence). This CDR3 is 15 amino acids long. With V trimmed by 4 bases and J by 3 bases, 6 bases remained unmatched. This CDR3 is CASSLNRGHYNEQFF. Written as DNA, the CDR3 is TGTGCCAGCAGCCTAAACAGGGGACACTACAATGAGCAGTTCTTC.

V usage is TRBV7-2 and J usage is TRBJ2-5, with 8 bases that match TRBD2. This CDR3 comprises 14 residues. Germline assignment: CDR1 SGHTA and CDR2 FQGNSA. Trimming took 5 bases from V and 5 from J; bases not matched to a gene: 7. The CDR3 sequence is CASSTIAGRETQYF. The DNA of the CDR3 is TGTGCCAGCAGCACAATAGCGGGAAGGGAGACCCAGTACTTC.

The chain couples TRBV7-9 to TRBJ2-1, with 8 bases identical to TRBD2. Germline CDR1 SEHNR, CDR2 FQNEAQ (reference sequence). The CDR3 covers 16 residues. V gave up 1 base and J gave up 2 bases; unmatched junction bases: 4. CDR3 nucleotide sequence: TGTGCCAGCAGCTTAGACGGGGGGGCCCCCTACAATGAGCAGTTCTTC. It codes for CASSLDGGAPYNEQFF.

CDR3 nucleotides: TGTGCCAGCAGCTTAGATCCTGGCTTGGATACGCAGTATTTT. Translated, it gives CASSLDPGLDTQYF. The genes are TRBV11-2 and TRBJ2-3; D is uncertain. CDR3 length: 14 residues. Germline-derived CDR1 and CDR2 are SGHAT and FQNNGV. Trimming cost V 0 bases and J 6 bases, with 10 bases left between them.

The chain has TRBV7-9 and TRBJ2-5; unclear D gene. Germline V lookup: CDR1 SEHNR, CDR2 FQNEAQ (reference sequence). The V end lost 4 bases, the J end lost 1 base, and 13 bases lay between the germline ends. The CDR3 is made up of 15 amino acids. The CDR3 bases are TGTGCCAGCAGCTCCTGGACGGGCTTCCAAGAGACCCAGTACTTC. Protein sequence: CASSSWTGFQETQYF.

This clone was recorded only once. This rearrangement joins TRBV3-1 (or the pseudogene TRBV3-2) to TRBJ2-7; 9 bases fit TRBD2. CDR1 and CDR2 from the germline V gene are LGHDT and YNNKEL (reference sequence). With 4 bases clipped from V and 6 bases from J, the junction kept 10 bases outside the gene matches. The CDR3 contains 15 residues. Written as DNA, the CDR3 is TGTGCCAGCAGCCTTGGCTTAGCGGGAGTCGGCGAGCAGTACTTC. Translation gives CASSLGLAGVGEQYF.

For the CDR3, the DNA is TGCGCCAGCAGCTCCAGCGGGGCCAACACCGGGGAGCTGTTTTTT. This sequence encodes CASSSSGANTGELFF. The rearrangement links TRBV5-1 to TRBJ2-2; TRBD2 matches 7 bases. J was trimmed by 2 bases and V by 3 bases; bases with no gene match: 4. CDR1 SGHRS and CDR2 YFSETQ come from the germline V gene. The CDR3 runs 15 residues.

This chain links TRBV3-1 (or the pseudogene TRBV3-2) with TRBJ1-1; D unclear. V lost 0 bases, J lost 10 bases, and 12 bases lay in between. CDR3 length: 13 amino acids. Germline CDR1 and CDR2: LGHDT and YNNKEL (reference sequence). The CDR3 DNA follows: TGTGCCAGCAGCCAAGAGGGGATCTGGGTAGCTTTCTTT. Amino acid sequence: CASSQEGIWVAFF.